The 8 T cell receptor beta chains below all came from one sample that was sequenced in a study of T-cell memory formation after mild COVID-19 (dated by TCRdb to about 2021). The method behind the library was 5' RACE. Sequencing relied on an Illumina NovaSeq 6000. In TCRdb, the public reads were trimmed at Q25 with fastp and aligned with MiXCR, with productive beta chains retained. Records with the same CDR3 protein are collapsed into one entry carrying the most frequent genes and DNA. Across this sample there are around 210,000 distinct CDR3 sequences, with 9.5% to 10% seen only once. Of the sample, 3.5% is held by the ten largest clones. Source material: PBMCs or a T cell subset sorted from them (not recorded which). The receptors stem from a man aged 18 to 29 who had mild COVID-19 (a few samples of this study predate the infection). The sample titles of this study are shuffled in the database, so cell type and time point are left out; the donor was told from shared clones.

The V call is TRBV19, the J call TRBJ1-2; TRBD1 aligns across 7 bases. The CDR3 is made up of 15 amino acids. V gave up 6 bases and J gave up 3 bases; unmatched junction bases: 10. In germline, CDR1 is LNHDA, CDR2 SQIVND (reference sequence). The CDR3 nucleotides are TGTGCCAGTAGCCCCGGGACAGTCGAATACTATGGCTACACCTTC. It codes for CASSPGTVEYYGYTF.

This clonotype was seen more than once but under ten times. V and J are TRBV5-4 and TRBJ2-3; D is tentatively TRBD1 or TRBD2 (5 bases each). This CDR3 has 15 amino acids. V dropped 9 bases and J dropped 1 base, with 18 bases sitting between them. Per germline, CDR1 SGHNT and CDR2 YYREEE (reference sequence). This CDR3 is CATHASGPGTDTQYF. The CDR3 DNA reads TGTGCCACTCATGCCTCGGGGCCGGGCACAGATACGCAGTATTTT.

The chain is built from TRBV7-8 and TRBJ2-7, with D uncertain. V dropped 0 bases and J dropped 7 bases, with 19 bases sitting between them. The CDR3 is made up of 16 amino acids. Germline assignment: CDR1 SGHVS and CDR2 FQNEAQ. The CDR3 is CASSLAGPQVPVEQYF. Here the CDR3 DNA reads TGTGCCAGCAGCTTAGCAGGGCCGCAAGTCCCGGTTGAGCAGTACTTC.

This clonotype was detected ten times or more. The rearrangement uses TRBV5-1 and TRBJ2-5, with TRBD1 matching over 7 bases. Per germline, CDR1 SGHRS and CDR2 YFSETQ. V lost 4 bases to trimming and J lost 2 bases; unmatched junction nucleotides: 5. This CDR3 comprises 14 residues. The CDR3 protein is CASSERQGQETQYF. The DNA for the CDR3 is TGCGCCAGCAGCGAGCGACAGGGACAAGAGACCCAGTACTTC.

The chain is built from TRBV12-3 or TRBV12-4 and TRBJ2-7, with D perhaps TRBD1 or TRBD2 (5 bases each). The CDR3 runs to 13 residues. The V end was cut by 3 bases, the J end by 4 bases, with 10 bases between. The CDR3 loop reads CASSLQGVYEQYV. The CDR3 DNA is TGTGCCAGCAGTTTGCAGGGAGTTTACGAGCAGTACGTC.

At least ten counts were recorded for this clonotype. The rearrangement uses TRBV11-2 and TRBJ1-1, with D possibly being TRBD1 (5 bases). Trimming stripped 5 bases from V and 3 bases from J, with 10 bases between. The CDR3 runs to 13 residues. From germline, CDR1 is SGHAT and CDR2 FQNNGV. CDR3 in amino acids: CASSRGTDTEAFF. In DNA, the CDR3 is TGTGCCAGCAGCCGGGGCACTGACACTGAAGCTTTCTTT.

V gene TRBV5-1 combines with J gene TRBJ2-5; D gene ambiguous. V dropped 0 bases and J dropped 2 bases, with 14 bases sitting between them. The CDR3 extends over 16 amino acids. Germline V gene sequence: CDR1 SGHRS, CDR2 YFSETQ. Written as DNA, the CDR3 is TGCGCCAGCAGCTTGGGGGCGCAGGCGCTTCAAGAGACCCAGTACTTC. Amino acids: CASSLGAQALQETQYF.

In the case of this clonotype: A read error may be the cause here, since a much bigger clone is one base away. The chain employs TRBV7-6 and TRBJ2-3, with 12 bases aligning to TRBD2. The length of the CDR3 is 14 residues. Germline V lookup: CDR1 SGHVS, CDR2 FNYEAQ. This CDR3 is CASSSSGGADTLYF. Here the CDR3 DNA reads TGTGCCAGCTCCTCTAGCGGGGGGGCAGATACGCTGTATTTT.